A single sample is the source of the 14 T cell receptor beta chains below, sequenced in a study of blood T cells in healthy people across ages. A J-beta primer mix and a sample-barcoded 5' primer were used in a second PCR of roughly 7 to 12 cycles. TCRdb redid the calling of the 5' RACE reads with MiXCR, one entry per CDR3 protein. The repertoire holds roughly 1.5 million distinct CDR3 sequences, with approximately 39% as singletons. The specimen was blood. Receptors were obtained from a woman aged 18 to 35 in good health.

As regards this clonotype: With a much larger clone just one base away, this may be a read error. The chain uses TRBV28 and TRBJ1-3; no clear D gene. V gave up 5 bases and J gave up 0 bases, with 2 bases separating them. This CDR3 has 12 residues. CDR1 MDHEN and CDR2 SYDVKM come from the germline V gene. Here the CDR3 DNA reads TGTGCCAGCAGTATCTCTGGAAACACCATATATTTT. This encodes CASSISGNTIYF. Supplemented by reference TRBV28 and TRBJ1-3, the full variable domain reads DVKVTQSSRYLVKRTGEKVFLECVQDMDHENMFWYRQDPGLGLRLIYFSYDVKMKEKGDIPEGYSVSREKKERFSLILESASTNQTSMYLCASSISGNTIYFGEGSWLTVV.

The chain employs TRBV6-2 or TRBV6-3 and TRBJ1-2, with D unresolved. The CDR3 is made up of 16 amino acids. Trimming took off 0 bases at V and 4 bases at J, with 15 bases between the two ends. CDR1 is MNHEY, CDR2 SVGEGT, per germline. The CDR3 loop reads CASSYSRPNLVYGYTF. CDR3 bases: TGTGCCAGCAGTTACTCGAGACCCAACCTCGTCTATGGCTACACCTTC.

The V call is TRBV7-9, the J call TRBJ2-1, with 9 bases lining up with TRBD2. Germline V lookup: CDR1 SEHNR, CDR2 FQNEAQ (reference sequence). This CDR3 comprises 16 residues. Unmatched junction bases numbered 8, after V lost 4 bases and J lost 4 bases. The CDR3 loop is CASSYRASGEYNEQFF. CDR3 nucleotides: TGTGCCAGCAGCTACCGGGCTAGCGGGGAGTACAATGAGCAGTTCTTC.

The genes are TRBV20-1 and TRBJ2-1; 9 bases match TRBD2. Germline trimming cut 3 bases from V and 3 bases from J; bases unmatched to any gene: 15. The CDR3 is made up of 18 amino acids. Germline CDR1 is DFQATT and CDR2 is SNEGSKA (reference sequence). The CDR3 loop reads CSARESAVAGAFYNEQFF. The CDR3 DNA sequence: TGCAGTGCTAGGGAGTCAGCGGTAGCGGGGGCATTCTACAATGAGCAGTTCTTC.

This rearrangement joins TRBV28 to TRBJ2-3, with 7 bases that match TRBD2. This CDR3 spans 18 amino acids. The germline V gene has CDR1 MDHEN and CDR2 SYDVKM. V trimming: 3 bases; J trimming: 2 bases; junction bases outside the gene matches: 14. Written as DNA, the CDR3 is TGTGCCAGCAGTTTTCCACCCCACGACGCGGGAGACACAGATACGCAGTATTTT. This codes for CASSFPPHDAGDTDTQYF. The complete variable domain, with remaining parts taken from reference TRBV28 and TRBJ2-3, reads DVKVTQSSRYLVKRTGEKVFLECVQDMDHENMFWYRQDPGLGLRLIYFSYDVKMKEKGDIPEGYSVSREKKERFSLILESASTNQTSMYLCASSFPPHDAGDTDTQYFGPGTRLTVL.

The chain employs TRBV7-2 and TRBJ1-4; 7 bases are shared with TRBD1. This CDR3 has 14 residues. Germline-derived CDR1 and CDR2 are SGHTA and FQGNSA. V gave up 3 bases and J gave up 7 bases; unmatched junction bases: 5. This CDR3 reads CASSFTGTAEKLFF. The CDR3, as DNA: TGTGCCAGCAGCTTCACCGGGACAGCTGAAAAACTGTTTTTT.

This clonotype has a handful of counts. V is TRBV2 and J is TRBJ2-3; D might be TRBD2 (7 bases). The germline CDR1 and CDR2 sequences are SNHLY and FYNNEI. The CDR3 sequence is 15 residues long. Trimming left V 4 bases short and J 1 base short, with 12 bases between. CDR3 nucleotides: TGTGCCAGCAGTGCGGGGGCGGGGGGCACAGATACGCAGTATTTT. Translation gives CASSAGAGGTDTQYF.

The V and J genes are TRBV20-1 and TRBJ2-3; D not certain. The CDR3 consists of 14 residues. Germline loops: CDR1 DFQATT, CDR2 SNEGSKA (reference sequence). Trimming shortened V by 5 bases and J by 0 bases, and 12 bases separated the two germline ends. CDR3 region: CSADPPVSTDTQYF. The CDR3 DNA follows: TGCAGTGCTGATCCCCCGGTTAGCACAGATACGCAGTATTTT.

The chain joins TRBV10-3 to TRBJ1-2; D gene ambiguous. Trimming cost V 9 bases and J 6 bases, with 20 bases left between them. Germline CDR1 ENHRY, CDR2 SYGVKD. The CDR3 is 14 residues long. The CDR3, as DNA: TGTGCCATTAGAAGGATAGGATGGGAGGATGGCTACACCTTC. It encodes CAIRRIGWEDGYTF.

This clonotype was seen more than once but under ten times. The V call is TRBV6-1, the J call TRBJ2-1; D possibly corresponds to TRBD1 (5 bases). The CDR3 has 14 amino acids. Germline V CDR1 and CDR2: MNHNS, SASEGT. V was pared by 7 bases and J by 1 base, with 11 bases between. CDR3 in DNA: TGTGCCAGCAACGAAGGGGCGTCCTACAATGAGCAGTTCTTC. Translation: CASNEGASYNEQFF.

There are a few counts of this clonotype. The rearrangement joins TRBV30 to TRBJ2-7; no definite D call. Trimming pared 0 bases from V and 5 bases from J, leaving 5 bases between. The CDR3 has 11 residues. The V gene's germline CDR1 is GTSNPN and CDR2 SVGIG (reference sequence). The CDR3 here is CAWSVSDEQYF. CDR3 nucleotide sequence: TGTGCCTGGAGTGTGAGCGACGAGCAGTACTTC.

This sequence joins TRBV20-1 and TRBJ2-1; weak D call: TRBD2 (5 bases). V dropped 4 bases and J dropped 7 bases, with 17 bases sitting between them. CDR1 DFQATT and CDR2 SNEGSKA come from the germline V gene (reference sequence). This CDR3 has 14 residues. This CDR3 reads CSATLWERRNEQFF. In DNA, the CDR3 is TGCAGTGCTACCCTCTGGGAAAGGAGGAATGAGCAGTTCTTC.

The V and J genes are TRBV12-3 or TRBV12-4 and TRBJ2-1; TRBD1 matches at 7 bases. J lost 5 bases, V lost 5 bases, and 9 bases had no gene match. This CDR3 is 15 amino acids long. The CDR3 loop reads CASSPRQGRDNEQFF. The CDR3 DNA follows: TGTGCCAGCAGTCCAAGACAGGGCCGGGACAATGAGCAGTTCTTC.

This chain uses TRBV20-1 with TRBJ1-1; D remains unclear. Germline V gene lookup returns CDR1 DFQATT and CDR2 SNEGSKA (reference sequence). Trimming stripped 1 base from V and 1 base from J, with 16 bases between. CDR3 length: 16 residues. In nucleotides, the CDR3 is TGCAGTGCTAGAGTCGCCCGGGGAGGCCGGAACACTGAAGCTTTCTTT. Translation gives CSARVARGGRNTEAFF.